This T cell receptor beta chain was recorded in a study of Graves' ophthalmopathy and Graves' hyperthyroidism. The authors diagnosed from clinical symptoms, serum thyroxine, TRAb, thyroid ultrasound and orbital computed tomography. Ten or more counts support this clonotype. The CDR3 is made up of 15 amino acids. Trimming left V 7 bases short and J 3 bases short, with 18 bases between. TCR beta CDR3 amplification used RNA transcripts. Second-round multiplex PCR came after first-round RT-PCR with HTBI primers. TCRdb redid the calling of the multiplex PCR reads with MiXCR, one entry per CDR3 protein. The table lists under 350,000 distinct CDR3 sequences, roughly a sixth of them singletons, with approximately 13% in the top ten.

The sample comprised peripheral blood. The sequence was collected from an adult man with Graves' ophthalmopathy. The chain is built from TRBV12-3 or TRBV12-4 and TRBJ1-2; D is unresolved. The CDR3 coding sequence is TGTGCCAGCACCCCGGCGGGTGCGGGCCACTATGGCTACACCTTC. Residues: CASTPAGAGHYGYTF.